These T cell receptor beta chains were read from a single sample in a study of T-cell reconstitution after alpha-beta-depleted transplantation in children. One entry per CDR3 protein results from TCRdb running MiXCR on the PCR reads. The table has 400,000 to 550,000 distinct CDR3 sequences, approximately 10% seen once. The sequencing used PBMCs, collected before TCRalphabeta/CD19-depleted stem cell transplant. These receptors were obtained from a child aged 2 to 10 with inherited bone marrow failure, due to receive a stem cell transplant. The CDR3 runs from the conserved cysteine through the conserved F or W. Each record gives: V gene, J gene, CDR3 protein.

TRBV4-3	TRBJ2-7	CASSQGWREGRSYEQYF
TRBV20-1	TRBJ2-7	CSAVTSRTYEQYF
TRBV2	TRBJ2-3	CASTQGGDTQYF
TRBV15	TRBJ2-7	CATSRAGTGAYEQYF
TRBV19	TRBJ2-5	CASSGRGKETQYF
TRBV4-3	TRBJ2-7	CASSQMGLSYEQYF
TRBV7-6	TRBJ2-5	CASSNLLRSSRKTQYF
TRBV15	TRBJ2-3	CATSRGPPTDTQYF
TRBV4-3	TRBJ2-1	CASSQDWYRGNNNEQFF
TRBV27	TRBJ1-2	CASTSQGANYGYTF
TRBV20-1	TRBJ2-7	CSTFVTYEQYF
TRBV3-1	TRBJ2-3	CASSQERGRAGTDTQYF
TRBV29-1	TRBJ1-1	CSVSGDTEAFF
TRBV24-1	TRBJ2-2	CATSDLGTTGMYTGELFF
TRBV5-1	TRBJ2-7	CASSFLAPSYEQYF
TRBV15	TRBJ1-5	CATSRARTGAGQPQHF
TRBV6-2/TRBV6-3	TRBJ2-7	CASSYWRTSYEQYF
TRBV7-9	TRBJ2-1	CASSLPIGMNEQFF
TRBV4-3	TRBJ2-3	CASSQVFSEIRTDTQYF
TRBV27	TRBJ2-7	CASSYRRGLEQYF
TRBV7-2	TRBJ2-2	CASSLVRGRFTGELFF
TRBV3-1	TRBJ2-6	CASSHTSGANVLTF
TRBV13	TRBJ2-7	CASSTRDGAYEQYF
TRBV6-5	TRBJ2-2	CASSYPAGGVTGELFF
TRBV6-2/TRBV6-3	TRBJ2-7	CASSSGQGSDEQYF
TRBV7-6	TRBJ2-2	CASSLERFTGELFF
TRBV20-1	TRBJ2-2	CSARVSSRGVGELFF
TRBV10-2	TRBJ2-5	CASSPNYDALQETQYF
TRBV7-2	TRBJ2-2	CASSLAGLAGAGELFF
TRBV7-6	TRBJ1-1	CASSLVSGVLNTEAFF
TRBV7-9	TRBJ2-5	CASSPRDTTQETQYF
TRBV29-1	TRBJ2-7	CSVAGQGNEQYF
TRBV11-2	TRBJ2-1	CASSPSLNEQFF
TRBV29-1	TRBJ2-5	CSFWGLETQYF
TRBV12-3/TRBV12-4	TRBJ1-4	CASSQKPGLRPEKLFF
TRBV18	TRBJ1-1	CASSAWDRVNTEAFF
TRBV29-1	TRBJ2-7	CSVSGGEGYEQYF
TRBV28	TRBJ2-1	CASMGTSGYNEQFF
TRBV11-2	TRBJ2-3	CASSSYSETDTQYF
TRBV7-2	TRBJ2-7	CASSLISGTHEQYF
TRBV5-4	TRBJ2-7	CATTGQGLFEQYF
TRBV27	TRBJ1-1	CASSLLVNTEAFF
TRBV12-3/TRBV12-4	TRBJ2-7	CASVKFGSSNEQYF
TRBV10-3	TRBJ1-5	CAISESWNQPQHF
TRBV5-1	TRBJ1-2	CASSPDGDYGYTF
TRBV15	TRBJ2-1	CATSREREQDNEQFF
TRBV10-3	TRBJ2-3	CAISEGQGNPDTQYF
TRBV30	TRBJ1-5	CAWSVLGGANQPQHF
TRBV6-2/TRBV6-3	TRBJ1-5	CASSYWRGSNQPQHF
TRBV29-1	TRBJ2-3	CSVEVRFGTDTQYF
TRBV28	TRBJ2-7	CASSLRTSGLYEQYF
TRBV28	TRBJ2-1	CASRDSGSYNEQFF
TRBV20-1	TRBJ1-4	CSAINGGNEKLFF